This T cell receptor beta chain was sequenced during a study of control samples from healthy donors and cancer patients. TCRdb's table, derived via immunoSEQ multiplex PCR, lists solely in-frame clones and lacks some. Seen here are over 85,000 clones, about 92% observed once, and the top ten hold approximately 1.5%. Germline V gene lookup returns CDR1 SQVTM and CDR2 ANQGSEA. The V and J ends lost 6 bases and 6 bases respectively, with 8 bases between them. The CDR3 totals 11 residues. Material: blood. The clonotype originates from a woman aged 25 to 45 in good health. The rearrangement links TRBV29-1 to TRBJ2-2, with D possibly matching TRBD1 (5 bases). The chain's CDR3 is CSVAGSGELFF. The CDR3 DNA is TGCAGCGTGGCAGGGTCCGGGGAGCTGTTTTTT.